The 8 T cell receptor beta chains presented below share a single source sample, sequenced in a study of glioma-infiltrating T cells after dendritic cell vaccination. Clones were read by immunoSEQ multiplex PCR, and TCRdb kept only the in-frame ones, dropping some. The data show about 63,000 clones, more than 75% seen once. The sample's time point: after dendritic cell vaccination, including at tumor progression/relapse. The sequenced sample was blood, obtained after dendritic cell vaccination. The receptors come from a human donor with glioblastoma.

With respect to this clone: The junction differs from germline at one of its ends, possibly a read error. Other nucleotide sequences in the sample specify the same CDR3. The rearrangement joins TRBV14 to TRBJ1-6; D remains ambiguous. There are 16 residues in the CDR3. Germline lookup yields CDR1 SGHDN and CDR2 FVKESK. DNA of the CDR3: TGTGCCAGCAGCCAAAGGACTGGCGGGAGCAATTCCCCCCTCCACTTT. Amino acid sequence: CASSQRTGGSNSPLHF.

This sequence joins TRBV7-8 and TRBJ1-2; 9 nucleotides align to TRBD1. Germline V gene sequence: CDR1 SGHVS, CDR2 FQNEAQ. Trimming cost V 5 bases and J 4 bases; bases outside gene matches: 5. The CDR3 spans 14 residues. The CDR3 region has the DNA TGTGCCAGCAGCCCCGGGACAGGGACCTATGGCTACACCTTC. It is translated as CASSPGTGTYGYTF.

This chain links TRBV4-3 with TRBJ2-2; 12 bases agree with TRBD2. The CDR3 consists of 17 residues. Per the germline V gene, CDR1 is LGHNA and CDR2 is YSLEER. The V segment lost 2 bases and the J segment 5 bases; nucleotides outside the gene matches: 6. The CDR3 nucleotides read TGCGCCAGCAGCCAACCTCCTAGCGGGGGGGCGACCGGGGAGCTGTTTTTT. It translates to CASSQPPSGGATGELFF.

The chain is built from TRBV7-2 and TRBJ2-7, with TRBD1 as a possible D gene (5 bases). Germline lookup yields CDR1 SGHTA and CDR2 FQGNSA. The length of the CDR3 is 14 residues. Deletions cut 1 base from V and 3 bases from J, with 10 bases between. The CDR3 sequence is CASSLVPGIYEQYF. In nucleotides, the CDR3 is TGTGCCAGCAGCTTAGTGCCAGGGATCTACGAGCAGTACTTC.

The chain couples TRBV4-1 to TRBJ1-3, with 7 bases aligning to TRBD1. The V and J ends lost 5 bases and 3 bases, in that order; junction bases with no gene match: 13. CDR3 length equals 17 residues. CDR1 and CDR2 (germline): MGHRA, YSYEKL. CDR3 sequence: CASSTPPTGRGGNTIYF. The CDR3 nucleotides read TGCGCCAGCAGCACCCCCCCGACAGGGCGGGGTGGAAACACCATATATTTT.

The rearrangement uses TRBV5-1 and TRBJ2-7, with 8 bases that match TRBD1. J was trimmed by 2 bases and V by 4 bases; bases with no gene match: 8. CDR1 is SGHRS, CDR2 YFSETQ, per germline. There are 15 residues in the CDR3. The CDR3 sequence: CASSTTGDSPYEQYF. For the CDR3, the DNA is TGCGCCAGCAGCACGACAGGGGACAGTCCCTACGAGCAGTACTTC.

CDR3 residues: CASSHNRGRNEQFF. CDR3 coding DNA: TGTGCCAGCAGCCACAACAGGGGCCGCAATGAGCAGTTCTTC. The V and J genes are TRBV7-8 and TRBJ2-1, with 7 positions matching TRBD1. Germline V gene data show CDR1 as SGHVS and CDR2 as FQNEAQ. The CDR3 length is 14 residues. The V gene end was trimmed by 5 bases and the J gene end by 6 bases; junction bases not matched to a gene: 7. Looking up the rest from reference TRBV7-8 and TRBJ2-1 gives the full variable domain: GAGVSQSPRYKVAKRGQDVALRCDPISGHVSLFWYQQALGQGPEFLTYFQNEAQLDKSGLPSDRFFAERPEGSVSTLKIQRTQQEDSAVYLCASSHNRGRNEQFFGPGTRLTVL.

J is TRBJ1-1 and V is TRBV5-6; perhaps TRBD1 as D (5 bases). Trimming took 4 bases from V and 5 from J, leaving 12 bases between them. Germline values: CDR1 SGHDT, CDR2 YYEEEE. CDR3 length: 13 amino acids. Here the CDR3 reads CASSPGLGTEAFF. CDR3 sequence (DNA): TGTGCCAGCAGCCCGGGACTTGGGACTGAAGCTTTCTTT.